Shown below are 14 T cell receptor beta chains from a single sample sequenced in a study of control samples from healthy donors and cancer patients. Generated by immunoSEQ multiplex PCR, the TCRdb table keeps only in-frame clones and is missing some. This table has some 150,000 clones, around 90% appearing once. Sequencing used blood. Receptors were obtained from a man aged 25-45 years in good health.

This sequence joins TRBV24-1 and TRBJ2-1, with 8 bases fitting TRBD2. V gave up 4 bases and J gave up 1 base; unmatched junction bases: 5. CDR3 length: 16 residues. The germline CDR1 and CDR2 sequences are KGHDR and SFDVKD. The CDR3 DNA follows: TGTGCCACCAGTGAGCTAGCGGGCTCGTCCTACAATGAGCAGTTCTTC. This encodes CATSELAGSSYNEQFF.

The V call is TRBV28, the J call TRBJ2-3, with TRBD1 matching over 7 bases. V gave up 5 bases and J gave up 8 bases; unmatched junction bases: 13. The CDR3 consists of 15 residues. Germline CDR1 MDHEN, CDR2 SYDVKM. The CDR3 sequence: CASSMTGRSFGTQYF. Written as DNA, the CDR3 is TGTGCCAGCAGTATGACAGGGAGATCGTTTGGTACGCAGTATTTT.

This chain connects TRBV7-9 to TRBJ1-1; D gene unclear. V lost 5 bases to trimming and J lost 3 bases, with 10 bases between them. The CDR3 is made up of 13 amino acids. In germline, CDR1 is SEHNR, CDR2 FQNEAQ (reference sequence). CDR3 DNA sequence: TGTGCCAGCAGCCTTAACACGTACACTGAAGCTTTCTTT. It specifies CASSLNTYTEAFF.

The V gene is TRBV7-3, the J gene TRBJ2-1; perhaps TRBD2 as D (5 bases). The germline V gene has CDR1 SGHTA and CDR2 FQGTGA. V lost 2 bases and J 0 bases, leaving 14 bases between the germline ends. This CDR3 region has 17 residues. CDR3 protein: CASSLGPGGYSYNEQFF. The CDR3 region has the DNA TGTGCCAGCAGCTTAGGGCCGGGCGGGTACTCCTACAATGAGCAGTTCTTC.

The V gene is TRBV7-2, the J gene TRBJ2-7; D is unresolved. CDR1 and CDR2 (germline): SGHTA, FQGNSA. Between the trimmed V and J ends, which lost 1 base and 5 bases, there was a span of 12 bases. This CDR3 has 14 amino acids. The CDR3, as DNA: TGTGCCAGCAGCTTAGTGGTGGGGATGAACGAGCAGTACTTC. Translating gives CASSLVVGMNEQYF.

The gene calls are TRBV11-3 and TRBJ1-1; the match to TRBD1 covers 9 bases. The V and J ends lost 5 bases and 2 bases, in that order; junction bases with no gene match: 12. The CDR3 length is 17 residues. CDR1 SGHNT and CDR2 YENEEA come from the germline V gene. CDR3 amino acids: CASSAGTGSRANTEAFF. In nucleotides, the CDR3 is TGTGCCAGCAGCGCCGGGACAGGGAGTAGGGCAAACACTGAAGCTTTCTTT.

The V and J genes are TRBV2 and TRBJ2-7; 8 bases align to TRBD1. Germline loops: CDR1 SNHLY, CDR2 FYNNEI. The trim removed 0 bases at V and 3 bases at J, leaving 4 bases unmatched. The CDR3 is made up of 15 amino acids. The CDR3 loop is CASSEAGQAFYEQYF. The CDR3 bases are TGTGCCAGCAGTGAAGCGGGACAGGCCTTCTACGAGCAGTACTTC.

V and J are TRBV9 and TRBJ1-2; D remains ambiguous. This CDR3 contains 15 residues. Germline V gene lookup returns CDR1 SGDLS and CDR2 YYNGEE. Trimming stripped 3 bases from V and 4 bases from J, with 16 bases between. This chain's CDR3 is CASSAGHRGIYGYTF. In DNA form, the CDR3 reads TGTGCCAGCAGCGCAGGCCACAGAGGGATCTATGGCTACACCTTC. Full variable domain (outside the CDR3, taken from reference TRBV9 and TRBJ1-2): DSGVTQTPKHLITATGQRVTLRCSPRSGDLSVYWYQQSLDQGLQFLIQYYNGEERAKGNILERFSAQQFPDLHSELNLSSLELGDSALYFCASSAGHRGIYGYTFGSGTRLTVV.

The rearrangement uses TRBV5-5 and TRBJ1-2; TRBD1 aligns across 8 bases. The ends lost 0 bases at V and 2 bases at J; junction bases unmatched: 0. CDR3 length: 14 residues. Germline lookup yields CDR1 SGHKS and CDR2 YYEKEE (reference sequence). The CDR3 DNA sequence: TGTGCCAGCAGCTTGGACAGGGGGAACTATGGCTACACCTTC. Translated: CASSLDRGNYGYTF.

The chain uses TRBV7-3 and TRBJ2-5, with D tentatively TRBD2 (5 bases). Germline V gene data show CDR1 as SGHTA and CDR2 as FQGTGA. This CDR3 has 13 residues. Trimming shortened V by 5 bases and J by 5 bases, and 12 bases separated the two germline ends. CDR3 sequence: CASSLGSRETQYF. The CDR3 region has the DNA TGTGCCAGCAGCCTAGGGAGCCGCGAGACCCAGTACTTC.

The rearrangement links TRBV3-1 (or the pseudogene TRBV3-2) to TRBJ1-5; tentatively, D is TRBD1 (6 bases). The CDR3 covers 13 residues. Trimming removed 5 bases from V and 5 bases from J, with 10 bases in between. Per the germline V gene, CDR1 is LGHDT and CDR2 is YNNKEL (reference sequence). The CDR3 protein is CASSSWTDQPQHF. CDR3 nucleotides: TGTGCCAGCAGCTCTTGGACAGATCAGCCCCAGCATTTT.

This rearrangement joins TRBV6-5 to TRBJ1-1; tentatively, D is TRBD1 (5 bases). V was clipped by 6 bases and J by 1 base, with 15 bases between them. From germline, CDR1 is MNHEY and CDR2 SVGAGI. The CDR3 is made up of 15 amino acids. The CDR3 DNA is TGTGCCAGCAGAAGCCTCCAGGGAAAGAACACTGAAGCTTTCTTT. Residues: CASRSLQGKNTEAFF.

CDR3 sequence: CASGYRASGNTIYF. The CDR3 region has the DNA TGTGCTAGTGGTTACAGGGCCTCTGGAAACACCATATATTTT. The rearrangement joins TRBV12-5 to TRBJ1-3, with a weak D call TRBD1 (6 bases). The CDR3 is made up of 14 amino acids. V lost 4 bases, J lost 0 bases, and 7 bases lay in between. From germline, CDR1 is LGHNT and CDR2 FRNRAP.

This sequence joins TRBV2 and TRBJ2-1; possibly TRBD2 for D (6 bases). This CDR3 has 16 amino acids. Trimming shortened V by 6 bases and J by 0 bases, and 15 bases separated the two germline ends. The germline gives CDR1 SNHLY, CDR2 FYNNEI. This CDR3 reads CASSNAGLSSYNEQFF. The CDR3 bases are TGTGCCAGCAGCAACGCGGGACTGAGCTCCTACAATGAGCAGTTCTTC.